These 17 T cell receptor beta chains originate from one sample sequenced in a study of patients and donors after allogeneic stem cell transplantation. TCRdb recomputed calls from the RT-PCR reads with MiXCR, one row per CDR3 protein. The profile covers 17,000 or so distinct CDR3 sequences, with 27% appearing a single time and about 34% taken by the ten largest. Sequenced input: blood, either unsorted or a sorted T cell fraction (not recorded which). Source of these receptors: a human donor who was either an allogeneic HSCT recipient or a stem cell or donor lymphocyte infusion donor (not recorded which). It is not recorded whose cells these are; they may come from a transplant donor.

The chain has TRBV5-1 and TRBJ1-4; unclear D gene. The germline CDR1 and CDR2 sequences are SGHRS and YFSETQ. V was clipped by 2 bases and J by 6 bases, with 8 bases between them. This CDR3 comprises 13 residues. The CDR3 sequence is CASSFGRDEKLFF. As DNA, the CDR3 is TGCGCCAGCAGCTTCGGAAGGGATGAAAAACTGTTTTTT.

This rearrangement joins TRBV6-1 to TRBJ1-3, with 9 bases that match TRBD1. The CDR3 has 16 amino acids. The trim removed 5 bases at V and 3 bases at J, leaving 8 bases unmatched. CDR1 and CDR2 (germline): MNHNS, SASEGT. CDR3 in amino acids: CASSQDPGQGGNTIYF. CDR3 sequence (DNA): TGTGCCAGCAGTCAAGATCCGGGACAGGGTGGAAACACCATATATTTT.

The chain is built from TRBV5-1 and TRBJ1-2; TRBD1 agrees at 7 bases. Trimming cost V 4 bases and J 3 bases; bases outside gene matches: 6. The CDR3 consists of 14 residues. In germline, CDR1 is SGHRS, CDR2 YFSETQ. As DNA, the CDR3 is TGCGCCAGCAGCCTACAGGGGCTCGACTATGGCTACACCTTC. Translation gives CASSLQGLDYGYTF.

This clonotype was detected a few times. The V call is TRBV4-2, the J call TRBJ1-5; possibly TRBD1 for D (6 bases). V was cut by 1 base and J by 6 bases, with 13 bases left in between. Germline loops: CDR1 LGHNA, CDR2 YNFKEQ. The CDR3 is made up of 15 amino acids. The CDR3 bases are TGTGCCAGCAGCCAAGTCGGGGGCGGTTCTCAGCCCCAGCATTTT. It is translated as CASSQVGGGSQPQHF.

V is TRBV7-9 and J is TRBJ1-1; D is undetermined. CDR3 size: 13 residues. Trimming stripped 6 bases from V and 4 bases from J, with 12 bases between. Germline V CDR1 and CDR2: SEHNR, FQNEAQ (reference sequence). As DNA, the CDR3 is TGTGCCAGCAGGAAACCCTCCGGCACTGAAGCTTTCTTT. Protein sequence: CASRKPSGTEAFF.

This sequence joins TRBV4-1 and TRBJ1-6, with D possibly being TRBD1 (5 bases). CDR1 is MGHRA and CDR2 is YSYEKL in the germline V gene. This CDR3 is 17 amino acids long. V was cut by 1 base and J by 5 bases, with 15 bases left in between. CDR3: CASSQVSVRQNNSPLHF. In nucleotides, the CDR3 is TGCGCCAGCAGCCAAGTAAGCGTAAGACAGAATAATTCACCCCTCCACTTT.

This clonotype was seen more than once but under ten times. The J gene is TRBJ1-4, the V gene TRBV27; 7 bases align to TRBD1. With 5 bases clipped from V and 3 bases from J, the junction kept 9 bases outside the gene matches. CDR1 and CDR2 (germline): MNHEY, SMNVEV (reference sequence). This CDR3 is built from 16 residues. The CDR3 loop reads CASSRTLQGPNEKLFF. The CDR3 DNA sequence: TGTGCCAGCAGTCGTACCTTACAGGGGCCTAATGAAAAACTGTTTTTT. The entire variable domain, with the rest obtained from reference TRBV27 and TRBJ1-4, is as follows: EAQVTQNPRYLITVTGKKLTVTCSQNMNHEYMSWYRQDPGLGLRQIYYSMNVEVTDKGDVPEGYKVSRKEKRNFPLILESPSPNQTSLYFCASSRTLQGPNEKLFFGSGTQLSVL.

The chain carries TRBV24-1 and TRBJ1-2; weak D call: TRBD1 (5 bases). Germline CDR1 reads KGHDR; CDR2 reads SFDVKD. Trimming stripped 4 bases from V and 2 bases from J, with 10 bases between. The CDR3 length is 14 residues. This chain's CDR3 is CATSETGRNYGYTF. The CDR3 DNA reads TGTGCCACCAGTGAAACAGGTAGAAACTATGGCTACACCTTC.

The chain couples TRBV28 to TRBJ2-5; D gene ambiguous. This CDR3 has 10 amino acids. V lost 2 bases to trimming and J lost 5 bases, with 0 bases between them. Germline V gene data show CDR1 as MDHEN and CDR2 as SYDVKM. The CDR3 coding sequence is TGTGCCAGCAGTTTAGAGACCCAGTACTTC. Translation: CASSLETQYF.

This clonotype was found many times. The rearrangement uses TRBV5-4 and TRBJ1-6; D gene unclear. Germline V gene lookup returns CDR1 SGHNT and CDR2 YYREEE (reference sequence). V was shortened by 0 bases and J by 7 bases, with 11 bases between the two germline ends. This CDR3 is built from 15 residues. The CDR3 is CASSLAEKYNSPLHF. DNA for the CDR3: TGTGCCAGCAGCTTGGCCGAGAAGTACAATTCACCCCTCCACTTT.

DNA of the CDR3: TGTGCCAGCACCTTAACCTCGGGGCAGAACACTGAAGCTTTCTTT. Translated: CASTLTSGQNTEAFF. This rearrangement joins TRBV9 to TRBJ1-1; a weak D match, TRBD1 (5 bases). Germline CDR1 is SGDLS and CDR2 is YYNGEE. The CDR3 spans 15 residues. V was cut by 6 bases and J by 1 base, with 16 bases left in between.

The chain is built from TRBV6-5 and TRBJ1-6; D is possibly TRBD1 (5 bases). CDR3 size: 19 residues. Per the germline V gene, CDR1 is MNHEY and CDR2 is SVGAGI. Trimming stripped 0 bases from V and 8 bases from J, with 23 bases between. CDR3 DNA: TGTGCCAGCAGTTACTCGCCCCACGGGGGAGGGCTAGGGGATTCACCCCTCCACTTT. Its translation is CASSYSPHGGGLGDSPLHF.

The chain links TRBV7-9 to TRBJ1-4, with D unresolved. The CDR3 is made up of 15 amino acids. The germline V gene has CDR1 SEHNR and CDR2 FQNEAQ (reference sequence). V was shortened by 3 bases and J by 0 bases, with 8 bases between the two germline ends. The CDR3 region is CASSFFLTTNEKLFF. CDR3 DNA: TGTGCCAGCAGCTTTTTTTTGACAACTAATGAAAAACTGTTTTTT. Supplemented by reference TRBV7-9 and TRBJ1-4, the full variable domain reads DTGVSQNPRHKITKRGQNVTFRCDPISEHNRLYWYRQTLGQGPEFLTYFQNEAQLEKSRLLSDRFSAERPKGSFSTLEIQRTEQGDSAMYLCASSFFLTTNEKLFFGSGTQLSVL.

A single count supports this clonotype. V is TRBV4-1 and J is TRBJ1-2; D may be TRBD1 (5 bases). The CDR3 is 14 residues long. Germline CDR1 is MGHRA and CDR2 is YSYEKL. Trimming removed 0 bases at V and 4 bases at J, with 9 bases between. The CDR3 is CASSQDRGFYGYTF. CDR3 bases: TGCGCCAGCAGCCAAGATAGGGGATTCTATGGCTACACCTTC.

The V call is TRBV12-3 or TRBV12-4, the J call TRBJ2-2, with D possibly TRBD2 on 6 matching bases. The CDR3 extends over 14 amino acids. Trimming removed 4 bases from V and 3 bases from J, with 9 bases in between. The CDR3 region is CASSSWRDTGELFF. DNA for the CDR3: TGTGCCAGCAGTTCTTGGAGGGACACCGGGGAGCTGTTTTTT.

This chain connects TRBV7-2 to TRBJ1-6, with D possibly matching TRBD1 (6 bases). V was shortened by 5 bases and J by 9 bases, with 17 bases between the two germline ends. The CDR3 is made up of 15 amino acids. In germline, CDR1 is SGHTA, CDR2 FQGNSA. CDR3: CASSLSGGLASPLHF. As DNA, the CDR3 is TGTGCCAGCAGCCTTTCGGGGGGGCTGGCTTCACCCCTCCACTTT.

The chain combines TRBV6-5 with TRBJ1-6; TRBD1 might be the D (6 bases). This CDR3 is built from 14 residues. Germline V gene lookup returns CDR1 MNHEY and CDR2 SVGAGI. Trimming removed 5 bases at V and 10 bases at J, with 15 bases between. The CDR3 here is CASSPWGGRSPLHF. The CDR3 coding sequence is TGTGCCAGCAGTCCCTGGGGGGGGCGGTCACCCCTCCACTTT.